The 28 T cell receptor beta chains listed next were all sequenced from one sample in a study of blood T cell repertoires in COVID-19. Assay: immunoSEQ multiplex PCR; the TCRdb copy retains only in-frame clones and omits some. The sample holds 130,000 to 150,000 clones; roughly 86% are singletons and the top ten take over 9.5%. The sequenced sample consisted of peripheral blood. The receptors originated from a man in his fifties with active or convalescent COVID-19.

This chain links TRBV28 with TRBJ1-4, with no clear D. V gave up 5 bases and J gave up 1 base, with 14 bases separating them. The CDR3 loop spans 16 amino acids. Per the germline V gene, CDR1 is MDHEN and CDR2 is SYDVKM. The CDR3: CASSRGKRRTNEKLFF. The CDR3 DNA reads as TGTGCCAGCAGTCGGGGAAAACGGAGAACTAATGAAAAACTGTTTTTT.

The rearrangement joins TRBV18 to TRBJ2-2; 7 nucleotides align to TRBD2. Germline V gene data show CDR1 as KGHSH and CDR2 as LQKENI. Trimming cost V 2 bases and J 4 bases; bases outside gene matches: 4. CDR3 size: 15 residues. CDR3 sequence: CASSPRLAATGELFF. The CDR3 DNA is TGTGCCAGCTCACCAAGACTAGCTGCCACCGGGGAGCTGTTTTTT.

The V and J genes are TRBV12-5 and TRBJ2-5; maybe TRBD2 (6 bases). The CDR3 is made up of 19 amino acids. Germline CDR1 LGHNT, CDR2 FRNRAP. V lost 1 base and J 6 bases, leaving 27 bases between the germline ends. The CDR3 loop is CASGLDPTKDSRESKTQYF. The CDR3 DNA reads TGTGCTAGTGGTTTGGACCCAACCAAGGACTCGCGGGAATCGAAGACCCAGTACTTC.

The rearrangement uses TRBV20-1 and TRBJ2-7, with unresolved D. The CDR3 totals 11 residues. The germline CDR1 and CDR2 sequences are DFQATT and SNEGSKA (reference sequence). V lost 0 bases and J lost 4, with 4 bases in between. CDR3 protein: CSARDSYEQYF. CDR3 in DNA: TGCAGTGCTAGAGATTCTTACGAGCAGTACTTC.

V is TRBV6-5 and J is TRBJ2-4; 9 nucleotides line up with TRBD1. J gave up 8 bases and V 7 bases, and 9 bases lay outside the gene matches. This CDR3 spans 14 amino acids. The germline gives CDR1 MNHEY, CDR2 SVGAGI. CDR3: CASKTGTGRDIQYF. DNA of the CDR3: TGTGCCAGCAAAACCGGGACAGGGAGAGACATTCAGTACTTC.

This clone was observed once. The genes are TRBV28 and TRBJ2-4; 9 bases line up with TRBD1. This CDR3 is 17 amino acids long. Germline loops: CDR1 MDHEN, CDR2 SYDVKM. Trimming took 5 bases from V and 2 from J; bases not matched to a gene: 10. The CDR3 bases are TGTGCCAGCAGTGTTACTGGGACAGGGAGGACCAAAAACATTCAGTACTTC. The encoded protein is CASSVTGTGRTKNIQYF.

The J gene is TRBJ1-5, the V gene TRBV19; tentative D call: TRBD1 (6 bases). Trimming shortened V by 3 bases and J by 6 bases, and 15 bases separated the two germline ends. Looked up from germline, CDR1 is LNHDA and CDR2 is SQIVND (reference sequence). The CDR3 has 15 residues. As DNA, the CDR3 is TGTGCCAGTAGTATTTTTGGGGGGGGCGTTCAGCCCCAGCATTTT. This gives the protein CASSIFGGGVQPQHF.

The genes are TRBV5-1 and TRBJ2-2; 8 nucleotides align to TRBD1. The germline V gene has CDR1 SGHRS and CDR2 YFSETQ. V was pared by 0 bases and J by 7 bases, with 2 bases of the junction left unmatched. This CDR3 has 14 amino acids. CDR3 coding DNA: TGCGCCAGCAGCTTGGGACAGGGGTACGGGGAGCTGTTTTTT. Translated: CASSLGQGYGELFF.

This clone came up a few times. The chain uses TRBV5-8 and TRBJ2-7; D is undetermined. CDR3 length: 13 amino acids. V shed 0 bases and J shed 4 bases, with 8 bases lying between them. Germline loops: CDR1 SGHTS, CDR2 YDEGEE. The chain's CDR3 is CASSLEVGYEQYF. The CDR3 nucleotides are TGTGCCAGCAGCTTGGAAGTCGGGTACGAGCAGTACTTC.

The chain employs TRBV18 and TRBJ2-3; 13 bases agree with TRBD2. The V gene end was trimmed by 1 base and the J gene end by 2 bases; junction bases not matched to a gene: 3. The CDR3 is 17 residues long. Germline V gene sequence: CDR1 KGHSH, CDR2 LQKENI. The CDR3: CASSPLLAGGYTDTQYF. The CDR3 DNA follows: TGTGCCAGCTCACCACTACTAGCGGGAGGGTACACAGATACGCAGTATTTT.

DNA of the CDR3: TGTGCCAGCAGACCACAGGGAGAGACCCAGTACTTC. Translated, it gives CASRPQGETQYF. The V and J genes are TRBV11-2 and TRBJ2-5, with D possibly matching TRBD1 (6 bases). V dropped 6 bases and J dropped 4 bases, with 9 bases sitting between them. The CDR3 is made up of 12 amino acids. Germline V gives CDR1 SGHAT, CDR2 FQNNGV.

The CDR3 spells CASRSSGRDTQYF. Written as DNA, the CDR3 is TGTGCCAGCAGGAGCAGCGGGAGAGATACGCAGTATTTT. The V and J genes are TRBV2 and TRBJ2-3; TRBD2 matches 8 bases. Losses at the gene ends were 6 bases for V and 5 bases for J; bases not matched to a gene: 4. The CDR3 runs 13 residues. Germline CDR1 reads SNHLY; CDR2 reads FYNNEI.

The genes are TRBV7-9 and TRBJ2-5; 7 bases match TRBD1. This CDR3 is built from 16 residues. In germline, CDR1 is SEHNR, CDR2 FQNEAQ (reference sequence). Germline trimming cut 4 bases from V and 3 bases from J; bases unmatched to any gene: 11. The CDR3 sequence is CASSSPTTGTEETQYF. The DNA for the CDR3 is TGTGCCAGCAGCTCCCCGACCACAGGGACAGAAGAGACCCAGTACTTC.

V usage is TRBV6-5 and J usage is TRBJ1-2; D uncertain. The V gene lost 2 bases and the J gene lost 6 bases, with 10 bases spanning the gap. The CDR3 extends over 13 amino acids. Per the germline V gene, CDR1 is MNHEY and CDR2 is SVGAGI. As DNA, the CDR3 is TGTGCCAGCAGTTACAGCGGGCGAGATGGCTACACCTTC. This encodes CASSYSGRDGYTF.

This chain uses TRBV6-2 or TRBV6-3 with TRBJ2-1, with 12 bases identical to TRBD2. This CDR3 is built from 14 residues. Germline trimming cut 3 bases from V and 9 bases from J; bases unmatched to any gene: 3. Germline loops: CDR1 MNHEY, CDR2 SVGEGT. The CDR3 region is CASSYSLAGGEQFF. Here the CDR3 DNA reads TGTGCCAGCAGTTATTCACTAGCGGGAGGTGAGCAGTTCTTC.

The chain uses TRBV7-3 and TRBJ2-1, with TRBD2 matching over 9 bases. V was clipped by 5 bases and J by 2 bases; unmatched bases: 4. The germline CDR1 and CDR2 sequences are SGHTA and FQGTGA. This CDR3 contains 15 residues. DNA for the CDR3: TGTGCCAGCAGCCTCCTAGCGGGACCCTACAATGAGCAGTTCTTC. Its translation is CASSLLAGPYNEQFF.

The chain joins TRBV2 to TRBJ2-3, with 8 bases matching TRBD2. CDR3 length equals 16 residues. The trim removed 4 bases at V and 4 bases at J, leaving 10 bases unmatched. CDR1 SNHLY and CDR2 FYNNEI come from the germline V gene. In DNA, the CDR3 is TGTGCCAGCAGTGTCCTCGGGTGGACTAGCCCAGATACGCAGTATTTT. It is translated as CASSVLGWTSPDTQYF.

V usage is TRBV9 and J usage is TRBJ2-1; TRBD2 matches 11 bases. V lost 6 bases and J lost 6; bases outside the gene matches: 5. CDR3 size: 14 residues. The germline V gene has CDR1 SGDLS and CDR2 YYNGEE. The CDR3 spells CASTRLAGSNEQFF. The CDR3 nucleotides are TGTGCCAGCACCAGACTAGCGGGGAGCAATGAGCAGTTCTTC. Based on the CDR3 plus reference TRBV9 and TRBJ2-1, the full variable domain is DSGVTQTPKHLITATGQRVTLRCSPRSGDLSVYWYQQSLDQGLQFLIQYYNGEERAKGNILERFSAQQFPDLHSELNLSSLELGDSALYFCASTRLAGSNEQFFGPGTRLTVL.

The chain combines TRBV7-9 with TRBJ2-7; 10 nucleotides match TRBD2. The V gene end was trimmed by 5 bases and the J gene end by 7 bases; junction bases not matched to a gene: 20. The germline CDR1 and CDR2 sequences are SEHNR and FQNEAQ (reference sequence). The CDR3 has 18 amino acids. CDR3: CASSRSISGRLRPGEQYF. The CDR3 bases are TGTGCCAGCAGCCGTTCTATTAGCGGGAGGCTCCGCCCGGGGGAGCAGTACTTC.

In this sample, this clone turned up once. One end of the junction is discordant with germline, which a read error may explain. This chain joins TRBV7-7 and TRBJ2-1; no clear D. CDR3 length equals 16 residues. CDR1 and CDR2 (germline): SSHAT, FNYEAQ (reference sequence). The CDR3 sequence is CASSPGYSLVGNEQFF. The CDR3 DNA is TGTGCTAGCAGCCCCGGTTATAGCCTGGTGGGCAATGAGCAGTTCTTC.

The V call is TRBV4-1, the J call TRBJ2-3, with 11 bases lining up with TRBD2. The germline V gene has CDR1 MGHRA and CDR2 YSYEKL. The CDR3 runs to 16 residues. J lost 4 bases, V lost 0 bases, and 3 bases had no gene match. The DNA for the CDR3 is TGCGCCAGCAGCCAAGACACTAGCGGGAGCTCAGATACGCAGTATTTT. Its protein is CASSQDTSGSSDTQYF.

The chain links TRBV7-9 to TRBJ1-4, with 7 bases that match TRBD1. Trimming removed 1 base from V and 5 bases from J; junction bases left unmatched: 4. This CDR3 is built from 15 residues. CDR1 and CDR2 (germline): SEHNR, FQNEAQ (reference sequence). CDR3 loop: CASSLGTGRNEKLFF. CDR3 nucleotides: TGTGCCAGCAGCTTAGGGACAGGTCGAAATGAAAAACTGTTTTTT.

V and J are TRBV27 and TRBJ2-3; 10 nucleotides agree with TRBD2. CDR3 length: 15 amino acids. In germline, CDR1 is MNHEY, CDR2 SMNVEV (reference sequence). Trimming cost V 5 bases and J 7 bases; bases outside gene matches: 9. The CDR3 DNA reads TGTGCCAGCAGTCCTAGCGGGAGCCCCGGATATACGCAGTATTTT. Its translation: CASSPSGSPGYTQYF.

This chain's CDR3 is CAWSVGPRNQPQHF. The CDR3, as DNA: TGTGCCTGGAGTGTGGGGCCCCGCAATCAGCCCCAGCATTTT. V usage is TRBV30 and J usage is TRBJ1-5, with a possible D match to TRBD1 (5 bases). Germline values: CDR1 GTSNPN, CDR2 SVGIG (reference sequence). The CDR3 covers 14 residues. Deletions cut 0 bases from V and 2 bases from J, with 8 bases between.

The rearrangement uses TRBV11-2 and TRBJ2-7, with D perhaps matching TRBD2 (5 bases). V was clipped by 5 bases and J by 7 bases, with 21 bases between them. CDR3 length: 15 amino acids. Per germline, CDR1 SGHAT and CDR2 FQNNGV. The CDR3 DNA follows: TGTGCCAGCAGCGGATGGCTACGAGCGGTGCCGGAGCAGTACTTC. Translating gives CASSGWLRAVPEQYF.

The chain uses TRBV11-2 and TRBJ2-3, with 11 positions matching TRBD1. CDR3 length: 17 residues. V trimming: 6 bases; J trimming: 5 bases; junction bases outside the gene matches: 13. The germline V gene has CDR1 SGHAT and CDR2 FQNNGV. The CDR3 protein is CASRRWSGTGGIDTQYF. CDR3 coding DNA: TGTGCCAGCAGGCGATGGTCCGGGACAGGGGGGATAGATACGCAGTATTTT.

This clone was seen once. CDR3 amino acids: CASSLTDRGPRGTEAFF. The CDR3 DNA reads as TGTGCCAGCAGCTTAACTGACAGGGGGCCCCGAGGCACTGAAGCTTTCTTT. V gene TRBV7-8 combines with J gene TRBJ1-1, with 10 bases lining up with TRBD1. CDR3 length equals 17 residues. After removal of 2 bases from V and 4 bases from J, the junction contained 10 bases not matched to a gene. Per germline, CDR1 SGHVS and CDR2 FQNEAQ.

The V and J genes are TRBV6-4 and TRBJ2-1; TRBD2 matches at 8 bases. The CDR3 length is 13 residues. The ends lost 4 bases at V and 6 bases at J; junction bases unmatched: 2. Germline CDR1 is MRHNA and CDR2 is SNTAGT. The CDR3 DNA reads as TGTGCCAGCAGTGGCGGGACTAGCAATGAGCAGTTCTTC. Translated, it gives CASSGGTSNEQFF.